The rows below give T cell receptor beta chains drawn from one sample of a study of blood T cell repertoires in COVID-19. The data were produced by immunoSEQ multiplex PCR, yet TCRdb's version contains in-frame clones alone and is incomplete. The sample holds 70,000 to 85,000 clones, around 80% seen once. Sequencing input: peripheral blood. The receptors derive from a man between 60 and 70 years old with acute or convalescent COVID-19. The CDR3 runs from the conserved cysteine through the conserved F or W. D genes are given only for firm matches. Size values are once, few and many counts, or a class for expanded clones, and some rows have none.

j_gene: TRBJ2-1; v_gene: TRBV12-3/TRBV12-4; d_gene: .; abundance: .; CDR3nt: TGTGCCAGCAGGAGAGGCAGACTCAATGAGCAGTTCTTC; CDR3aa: CASRRGRLNEQFF
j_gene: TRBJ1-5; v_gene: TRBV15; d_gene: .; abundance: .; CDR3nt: TGTGCCACCAGCGCCAGGGTTAGCAATCAGCCCCAGCATTTT; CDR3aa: CATSARVSNQPQHF
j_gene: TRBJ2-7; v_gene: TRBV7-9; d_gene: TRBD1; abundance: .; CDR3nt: TGTGCCAGCGGTCTGGCGACAGGGAGCTCCTACGAGCAGTACTTC; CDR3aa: CASGLATGSSYEQYF
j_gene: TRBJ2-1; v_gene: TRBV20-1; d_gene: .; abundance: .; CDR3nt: TGCAGTGCTAGGCACAGCAATGAGCAGTTCTTC; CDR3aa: CSARHSNEQFF
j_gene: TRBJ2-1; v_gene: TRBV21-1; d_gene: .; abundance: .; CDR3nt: TGTGCCAGCAGCAAAGGGGAGCGGGTGCCTTCCTACAATGAGCAGTTCTTC; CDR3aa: CASSKGERVPSYNEQFF
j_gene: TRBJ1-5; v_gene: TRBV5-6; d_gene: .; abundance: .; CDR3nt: TGTGCCAGCAGCCGCGACGGGAATCAGCCCCAGCATTTT; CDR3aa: CASSRDGNQPQHF
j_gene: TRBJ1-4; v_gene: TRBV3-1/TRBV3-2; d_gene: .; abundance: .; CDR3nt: TGTGCCAGCAGTTCGAGGACAACTAATGAAAAACTGTTTTTT; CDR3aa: CASSSRTTNEKLFF
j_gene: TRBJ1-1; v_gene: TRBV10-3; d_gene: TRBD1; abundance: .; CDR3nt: TGTGCCATCGGAACACAGGGGAAGGGGCCTGAAGCTTTCTTT; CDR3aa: CAIGTQGKGPEAFF
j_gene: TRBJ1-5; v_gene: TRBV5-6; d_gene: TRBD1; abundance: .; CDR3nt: TGTGCCAGCAGCTCGTACGGGACAGCTTATAGCAATCAGCCCCAGCATTTT; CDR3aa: CASSSYGTAYSNQPQHF
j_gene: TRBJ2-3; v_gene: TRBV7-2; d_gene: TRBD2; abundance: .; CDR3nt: TGTGCCAGCAGCTTAACGGGGGGGCCAGATACGCAGTATTTT; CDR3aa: CASSLTGGPDTQYF
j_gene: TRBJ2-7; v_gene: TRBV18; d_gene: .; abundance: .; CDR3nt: TGTGCCAGCTCACCTGGTTCGTCTAAAGACTCCTACGAGCAGTACTTC; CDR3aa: CASSPGSSKDSYEQYF
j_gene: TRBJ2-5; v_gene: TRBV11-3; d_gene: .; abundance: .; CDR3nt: TGTGCCAGCAGCTTAACGGGCGTGGGGGGGACCCAGTACTTC; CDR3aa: CASSLTGVGGTQYF
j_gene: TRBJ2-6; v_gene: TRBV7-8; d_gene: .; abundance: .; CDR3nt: TGTGCCAGCAGCACCCGAGGACAAGGACGCTCTGGGGCCAACGTCCTGACTTTC; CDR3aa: CASSTRGQGRSGANVLTF
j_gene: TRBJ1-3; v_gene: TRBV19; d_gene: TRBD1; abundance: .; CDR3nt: TGTGCCAGTAGCAGGGGGACAGTTGGAAACACCATATATTTT; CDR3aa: CASSRGTVGNTIYF
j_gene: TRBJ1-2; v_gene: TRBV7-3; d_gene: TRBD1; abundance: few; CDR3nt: TGTGCCAGCAGCCAGGGACAGCAATATGGCTACACCTTC; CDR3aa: CASSQGQQYGYTF
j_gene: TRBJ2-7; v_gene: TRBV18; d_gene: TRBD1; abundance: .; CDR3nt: TGTGCCAGCTCACTAACAGGGGGTCTCTTCGGGGAGCAGTACTTC; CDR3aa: CASSLTGGLFGEQYF
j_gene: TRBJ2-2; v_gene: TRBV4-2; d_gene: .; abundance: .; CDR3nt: TGTGCCAGCAGCCTAGAGGGCGGGGGCGCGGGCACCGGGGAGCTGTTTTTT; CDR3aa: CASSLEGGGAGTGELFF
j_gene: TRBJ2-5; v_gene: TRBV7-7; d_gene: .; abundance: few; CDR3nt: TGTGCTAGCAGCTTAGGGGGGGGCCGGGTCGAGACCCAGTACTTC; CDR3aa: CASSLGGGRVETQYF
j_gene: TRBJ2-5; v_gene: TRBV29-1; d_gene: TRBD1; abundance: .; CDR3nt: TGCAGCGTTGAAGATCGGGACAGGGGAGAGACCCAGTACTTC; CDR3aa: CSVEDRDRGETQYF
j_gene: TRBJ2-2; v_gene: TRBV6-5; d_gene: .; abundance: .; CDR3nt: TGTGCCAGCAGTTACTCGAAAATGGGAGCCGGGGAGCTGTTTTTT; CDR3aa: CASSYSKMGAGELFF
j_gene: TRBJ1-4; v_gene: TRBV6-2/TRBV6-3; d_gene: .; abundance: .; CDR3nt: TGTGCCAGCAGTCGAATAACGACAGGCCCCGGGGAACTGTTTTTT; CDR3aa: CASSRITTGPGELFF
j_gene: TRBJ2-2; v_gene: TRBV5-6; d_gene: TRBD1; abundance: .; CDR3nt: TGTGCCAGCAGCTCCCTCGGACAGGGCCCGAACACCGGGGAGCTGTTTTTT; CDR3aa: CASSSLGQGPNTGELFF
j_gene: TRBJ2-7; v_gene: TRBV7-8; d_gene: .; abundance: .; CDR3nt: TGTGCCAGCAGCTTATTCACAGGGAGCTCCTACGAGCAGTACTTC; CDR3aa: CASSLFTGSSYEQYF
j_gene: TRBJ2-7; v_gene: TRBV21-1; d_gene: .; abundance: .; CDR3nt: TGTGCCAGCCTTGTAAAGGGGAGGGACGAGCAGTACTTC; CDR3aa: CASLVKGRDEQYF
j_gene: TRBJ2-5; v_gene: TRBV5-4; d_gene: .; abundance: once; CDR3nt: TGTGCCAGCAGCTTTGCGGGCGCTTCTATCAAAGAGACCCAGTACTTC; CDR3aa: CASSFAGASIKETQYF
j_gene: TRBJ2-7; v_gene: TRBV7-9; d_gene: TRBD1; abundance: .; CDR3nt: TGTGCCAGCAGCTTAGGCCCGGGACAGGGCGTTCGTTCCTACGAGCAGTACTTC; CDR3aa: CASSLGPGQGVRSYEQYF
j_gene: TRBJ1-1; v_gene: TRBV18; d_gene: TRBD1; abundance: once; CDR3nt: TGTGCCACCAGACAGGGGAGGGACACTGAAGCTTTCTTT; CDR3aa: CATRQGRDTEAFF
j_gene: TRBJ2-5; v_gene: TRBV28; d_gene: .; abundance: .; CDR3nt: TGTGCCAGCGGTGACAGGACCTATCGGGAGACCCAGTACTTC; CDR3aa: CASGDRTYRETQYF
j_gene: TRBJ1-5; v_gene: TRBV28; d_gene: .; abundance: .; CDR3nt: TGTGCCAGCAGGGGGGGAGGGTCAGGCAATCAGCCCCAGCATTTT; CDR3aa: CASRGGGSGNQPQHF
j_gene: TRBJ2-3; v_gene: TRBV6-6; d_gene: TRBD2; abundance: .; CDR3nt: TGTGCCAGCAGGATAGCGGGAGGGACGACAGATACGCAGTATTTT; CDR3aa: CASRIAGGTTDTQYF
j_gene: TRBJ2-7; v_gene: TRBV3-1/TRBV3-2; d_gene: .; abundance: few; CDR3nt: TGTGCCAGCAGCCAAGCTAGACAGGAGTACGAGCAGTACTTC; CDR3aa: CASSQARQEYEQYF
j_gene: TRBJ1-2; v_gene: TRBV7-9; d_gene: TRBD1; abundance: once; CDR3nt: TGTGCCAACGAAATCTGGGACAGGGGTAATGGCTACACCTTC; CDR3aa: CANEIWDRGNGYTF
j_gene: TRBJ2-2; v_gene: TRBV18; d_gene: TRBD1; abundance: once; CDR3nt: TGTGCCAGCTCCCCGGGACAGAGAAACACCGGGGAGCTGTTTTTT; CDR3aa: CASSPGQRNTGELFF